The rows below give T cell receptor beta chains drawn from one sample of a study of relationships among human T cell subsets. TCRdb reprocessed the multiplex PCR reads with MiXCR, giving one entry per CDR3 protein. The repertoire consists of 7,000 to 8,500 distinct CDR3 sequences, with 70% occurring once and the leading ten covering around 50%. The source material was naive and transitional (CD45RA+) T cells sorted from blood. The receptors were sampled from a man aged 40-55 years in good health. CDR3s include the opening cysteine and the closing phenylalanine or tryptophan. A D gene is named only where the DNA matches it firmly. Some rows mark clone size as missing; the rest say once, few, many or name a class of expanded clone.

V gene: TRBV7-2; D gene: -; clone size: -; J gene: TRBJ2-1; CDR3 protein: CASLRQSNEQFF; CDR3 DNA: TGTGCCAGCCTTAGACAGTCTAATGAGCAGTTCTTC
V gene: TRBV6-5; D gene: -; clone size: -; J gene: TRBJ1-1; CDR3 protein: CASSYSSQFDGAFF; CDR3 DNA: TGTGCCAGCAGTTACTCGAGTCAGTTCGATGGAGCTTTCTTT
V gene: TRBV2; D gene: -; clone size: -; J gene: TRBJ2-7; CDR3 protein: CASSSGVEQYF; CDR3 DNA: TGTGCCAGCAGTTCCGGGGTCGAGCAGTACTTC
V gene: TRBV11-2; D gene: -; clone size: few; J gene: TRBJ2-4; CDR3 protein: CASSLGARPDTHKNIQYF; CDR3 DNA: TGTGCCAGCAGCTTAGGGGCCCGGCCGGACACCCACAAAAACATTCAGTACTTC
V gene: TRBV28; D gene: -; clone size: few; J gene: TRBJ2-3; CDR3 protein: CASSPRDFSTTDTQYF; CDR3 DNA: TGTGCCAGCAGCCCCCGGGATTTCTCGACCACAGATACGCAGTATTTT
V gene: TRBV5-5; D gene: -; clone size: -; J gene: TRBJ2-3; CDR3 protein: CASSSDRGDTQYF; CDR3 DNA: TGTGCCAGCAGCTCTGACAGAGGGGATACGCAGTATTTT
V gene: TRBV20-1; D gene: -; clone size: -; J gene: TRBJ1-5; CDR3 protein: CSAIPSYNSNQPQHF; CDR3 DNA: TGCAGTGCTATTCCTTCGTACAATAGCAATCAGCCCCAGCATTTT
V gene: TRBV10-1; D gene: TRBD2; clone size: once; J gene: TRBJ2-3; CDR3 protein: CASSFETGGRDTQYF; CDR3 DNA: TGCGCCAGCAGTTTCGAGACGGGGGGTCGAGATACGCAGTATTTT
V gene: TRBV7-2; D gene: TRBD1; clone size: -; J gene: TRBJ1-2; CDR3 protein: CASTPTGIYGYTF; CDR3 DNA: TGTGCCAGCACCCCGACAGGGATTTATGGCTACACCTTC
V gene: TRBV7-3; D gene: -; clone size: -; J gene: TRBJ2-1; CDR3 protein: CASSTSNSDYNEQFF; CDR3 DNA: TGTGCCAGCAGCACCTCCAATAGCGACTACAATGAGCAGTTCTTC
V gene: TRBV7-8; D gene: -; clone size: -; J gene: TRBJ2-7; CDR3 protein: CASSLSVTHVEDEQYF; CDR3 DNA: TGTGCCAGCAGCTTAAGCGTGACCCACGTGGAGGACGAGCAGTACTTC
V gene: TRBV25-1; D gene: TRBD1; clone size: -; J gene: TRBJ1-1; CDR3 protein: CAVRTGNTEAFF; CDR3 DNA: TGTGCCGTTAGGACAGGGAACACTGAAGCTTTCTTT
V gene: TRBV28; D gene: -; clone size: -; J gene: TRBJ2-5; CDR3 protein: CASSWEPGEETQYF; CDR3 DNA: TGTGCCAGCAGTTGGGAACCAGGAGAAGAGACCCAGTACTTC
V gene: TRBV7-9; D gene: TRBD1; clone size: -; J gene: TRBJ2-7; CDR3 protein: CASSPTGALYEQYF; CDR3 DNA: TGTGCCAGCAGCCCCACAGGGGCCCTTTACGAGCAGTACTTC
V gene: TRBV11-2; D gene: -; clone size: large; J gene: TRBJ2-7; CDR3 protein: CASSLDGDFTYEQYF; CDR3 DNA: TGTGCCAGCAGCTTAGACGGGGACTTTACCTACGAGCAGTACTTC
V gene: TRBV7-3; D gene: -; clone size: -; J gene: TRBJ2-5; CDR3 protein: CASSLNPQETQYF; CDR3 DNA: TGTGCCAGCAGCTTAAACCCCCAAGAGACCCAGTACTTC
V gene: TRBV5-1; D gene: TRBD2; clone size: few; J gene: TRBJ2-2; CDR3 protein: CASSYLAGGPGELFF; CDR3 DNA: TGCGCCAGCAGCTACCTAGCGGGAGGACCAGGGGAGCTGTTTTTT
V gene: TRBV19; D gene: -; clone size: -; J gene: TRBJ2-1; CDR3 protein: CASTGDRASDYNEQFF; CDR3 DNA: TGTGCCAGTACGGGGGATCGGGCTTCCGACTACAATGAGCAGTTCTTC
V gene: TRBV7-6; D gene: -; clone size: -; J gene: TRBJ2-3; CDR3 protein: CASSYSGADTQYF; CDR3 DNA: TGTGCCAGCAGCTACTCAGGGGCAGATACGCAGTATTTT
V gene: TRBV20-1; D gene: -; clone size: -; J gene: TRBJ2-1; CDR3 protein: CSAPRRISYNEQFF; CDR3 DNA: TGCAGTGCCCCCCGGCGGATTTCCTACAATGAGCAGTTCTTC
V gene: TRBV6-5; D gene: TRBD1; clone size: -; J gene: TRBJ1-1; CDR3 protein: CASSKRQGAGPEAFF; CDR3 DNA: TGTGCCAGCAGCAAGAGACAGGGGGCTGGGCCTGAAGCTTTCTTT
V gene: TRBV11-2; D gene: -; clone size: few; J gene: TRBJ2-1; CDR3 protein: CASSLGPSTYNEQFF; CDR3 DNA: TGTGCCAGCAGCCTGGGGCCTAGCACGTACAATGAGCAGTTCTTC
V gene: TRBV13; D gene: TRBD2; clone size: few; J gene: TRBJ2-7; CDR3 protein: CASSTQRGEQYF; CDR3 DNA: TGTGCCAGCAGCACCCAGCGGGGCGAGCAGTACTTC
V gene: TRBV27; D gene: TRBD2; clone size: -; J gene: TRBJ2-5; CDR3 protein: CASSLIAGQETQYF; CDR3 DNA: TGTGCCAGCAGTTTGATAGCGGGGCAAGAGACCCAGTACTTC
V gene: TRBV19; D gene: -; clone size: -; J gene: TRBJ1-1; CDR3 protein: CASSWNLMNTEAFF; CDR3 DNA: TGTGCCAGTAGTTGGAACCTTATGAACACTGAAGCTTTCTTT
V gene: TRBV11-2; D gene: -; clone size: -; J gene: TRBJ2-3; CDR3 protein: CASSPPQPTDTQYF; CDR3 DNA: TGTGCCAGCAGCCCACCCCAGCCCACAGATACGCAGTATTTT
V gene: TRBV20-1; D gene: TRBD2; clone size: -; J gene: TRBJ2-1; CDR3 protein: CSARHRLAGSHDEQFF; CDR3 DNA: TGCAGTGCTAGACATCGACTAGCGGGGTCTCACGATGAGCAGTTCTTC